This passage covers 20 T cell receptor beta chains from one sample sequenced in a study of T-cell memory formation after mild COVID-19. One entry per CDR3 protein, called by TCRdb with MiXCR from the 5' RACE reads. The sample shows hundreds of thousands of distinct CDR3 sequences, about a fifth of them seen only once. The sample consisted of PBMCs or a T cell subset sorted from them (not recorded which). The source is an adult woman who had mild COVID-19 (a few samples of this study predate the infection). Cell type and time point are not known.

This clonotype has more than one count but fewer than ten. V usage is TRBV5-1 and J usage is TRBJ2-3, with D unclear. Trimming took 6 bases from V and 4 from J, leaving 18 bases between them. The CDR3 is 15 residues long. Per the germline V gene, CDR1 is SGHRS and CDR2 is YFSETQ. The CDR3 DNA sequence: TGCGCCAGCACCAATACCTTGGTCAATCCAGATACGCAGTATTTT. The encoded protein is CASTNTLVNPDTQYF.

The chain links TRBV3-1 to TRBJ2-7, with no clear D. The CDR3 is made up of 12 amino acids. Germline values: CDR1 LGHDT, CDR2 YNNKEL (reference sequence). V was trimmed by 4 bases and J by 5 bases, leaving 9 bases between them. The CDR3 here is CASSLAAHEQYF. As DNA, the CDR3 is TGTGCCAGCAGCCTTGCTGCGCACGAGCAGTACTTC.

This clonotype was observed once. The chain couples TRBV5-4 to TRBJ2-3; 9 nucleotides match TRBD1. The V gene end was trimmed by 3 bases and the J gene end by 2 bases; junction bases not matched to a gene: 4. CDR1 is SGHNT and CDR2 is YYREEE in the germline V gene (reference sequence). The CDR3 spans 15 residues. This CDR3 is CASSYRGHITDTQYF. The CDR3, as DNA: TGTGCCAGCAGCTACAGGGGGCATATCACAGATACGCAGTATTTT.

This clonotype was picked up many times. CDR3 in amino acids: CASSFGRDTEAFF. DNA of the CDR3: TGTGCCAGCAGCTTTGGAAGGGACACTGAAGCTTTCTTT. The V call is TRBV5-4, the J call TRBJ1-1; D is undetermined. The germline V gene has CDR1 SGHNT and CDR2 YYREEE (reference sequence). The ends were cut back, 2 bases at V and 3 bases at J, with 8 bases in the middle. The CDR3 totals 13 residues.

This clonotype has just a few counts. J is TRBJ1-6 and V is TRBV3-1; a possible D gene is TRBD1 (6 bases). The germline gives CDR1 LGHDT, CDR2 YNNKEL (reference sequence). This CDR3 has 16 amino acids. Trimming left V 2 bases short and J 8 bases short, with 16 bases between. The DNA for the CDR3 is TGTGCCAGCAGCCAATACAGGCCGGAGGGGGATTCACCCCTCCACTTT. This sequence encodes CASSQYRPEGDSPLHF.

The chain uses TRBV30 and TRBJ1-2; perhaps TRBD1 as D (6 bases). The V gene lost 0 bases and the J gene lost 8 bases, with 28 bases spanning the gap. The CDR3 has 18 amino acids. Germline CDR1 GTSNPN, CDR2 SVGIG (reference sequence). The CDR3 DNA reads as TGTGCCTGGAGTGTACTTCCGGCAGGGGAAAAGTCCTCCCTGGGCTACACCTTC. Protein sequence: CAWSVLPAGEKSSLGYTF.

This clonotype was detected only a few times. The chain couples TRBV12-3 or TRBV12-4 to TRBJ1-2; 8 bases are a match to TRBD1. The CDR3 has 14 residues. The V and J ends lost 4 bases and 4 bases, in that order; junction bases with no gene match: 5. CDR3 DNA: TGTGCCAGCAGTTCGGACAGGGCCAGCTATGGCTACACCTTC. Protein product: CASSSDRASYGYTF.

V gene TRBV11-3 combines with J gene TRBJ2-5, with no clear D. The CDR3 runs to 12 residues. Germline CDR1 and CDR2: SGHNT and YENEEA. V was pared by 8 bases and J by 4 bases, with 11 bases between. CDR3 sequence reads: CASGVGGETQYF. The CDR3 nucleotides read TGTGCCAGCGGCGTTGGTGGAGAGACCCAGTACTTC.

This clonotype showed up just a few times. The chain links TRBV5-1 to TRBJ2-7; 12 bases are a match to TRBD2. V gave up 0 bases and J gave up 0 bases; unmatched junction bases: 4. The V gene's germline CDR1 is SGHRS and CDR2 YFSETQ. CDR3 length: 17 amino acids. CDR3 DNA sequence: TGCGCCAGCAGCTTGGGGACTAGCGGGGCTTTCTCCTACGAGCAGTACTTC. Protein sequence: CASSLGTSGAFSYEQYF.

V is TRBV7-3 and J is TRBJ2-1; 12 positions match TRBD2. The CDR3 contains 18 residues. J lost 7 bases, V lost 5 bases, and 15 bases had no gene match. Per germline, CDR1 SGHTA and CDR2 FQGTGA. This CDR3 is CASSRNIDTSGRRNEQFF. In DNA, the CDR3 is TGTGCCAGCAGCCGAAATATCGACACTAGCGGGAGGCGAAATGAGCAGTTCTTC.

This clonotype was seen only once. The CDR3 loop is CSARPYTF. Written as DNA, the CDR3 is TGCAGTGCTAGACCCTACACCTTC. The rearrangement uses TRBV20-1 and TRBJ1-2, with no clear D. This CDR3 is 8 amino acids long. Trimming removed 2 bases from V and 10 bases from J, with 2 bases in between. Germline values: CDR1 DFQATT, CDR2 SNEGSKA (reference sequence).

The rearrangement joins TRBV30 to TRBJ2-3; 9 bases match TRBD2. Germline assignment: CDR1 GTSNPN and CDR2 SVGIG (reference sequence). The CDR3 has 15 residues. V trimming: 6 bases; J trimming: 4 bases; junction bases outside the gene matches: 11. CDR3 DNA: TGTGCCTGCCCCGGACTAGCGACCGTATCAGATACGCAGTATTTT. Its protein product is CACPGLATVSDTQYF.

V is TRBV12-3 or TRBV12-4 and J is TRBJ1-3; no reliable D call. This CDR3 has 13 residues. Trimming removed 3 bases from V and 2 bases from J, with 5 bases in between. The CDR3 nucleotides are TGTGCCAGCAGTTTTGTCGCTGGAAACACCATATATTTT. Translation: CASSFVAGNTIYF.

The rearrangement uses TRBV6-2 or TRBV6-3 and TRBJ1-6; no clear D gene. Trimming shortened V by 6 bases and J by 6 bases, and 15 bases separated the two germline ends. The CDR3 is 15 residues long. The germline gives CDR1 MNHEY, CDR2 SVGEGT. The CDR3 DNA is TGTGCCAGCAGCCGACTGCAACGCCGTAATTCACCCCTCCACTTT. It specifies CASSRLQRRNSPLHF.

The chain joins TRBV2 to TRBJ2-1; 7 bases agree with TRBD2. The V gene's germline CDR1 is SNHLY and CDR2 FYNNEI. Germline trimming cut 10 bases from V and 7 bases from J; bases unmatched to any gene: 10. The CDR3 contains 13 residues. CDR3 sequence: CAITPREQNEQFF. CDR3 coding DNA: TGTGCCATCACCCCGCGGGAGCAGAATGAGCAGTTCTTC.

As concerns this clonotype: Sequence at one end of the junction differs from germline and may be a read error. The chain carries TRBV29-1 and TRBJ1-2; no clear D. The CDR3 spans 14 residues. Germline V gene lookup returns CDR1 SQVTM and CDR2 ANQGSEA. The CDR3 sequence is CSVSQEVWNYGYIF. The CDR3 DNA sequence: TGCAGCGTTTCTCAGGAAGTTTGGAACTATGGCTACATCTTC. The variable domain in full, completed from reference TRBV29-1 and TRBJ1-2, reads SAVISQKPSRDICQRGTSLTIQCQVDSQVTMMFWYRQQPGQSLTLIATANQGSEATYESGFVIDKFPISRPNLTFSTLTVSNMSPEDSSIYLCSVSQEVWNYGYIFGSGTRLTVV.

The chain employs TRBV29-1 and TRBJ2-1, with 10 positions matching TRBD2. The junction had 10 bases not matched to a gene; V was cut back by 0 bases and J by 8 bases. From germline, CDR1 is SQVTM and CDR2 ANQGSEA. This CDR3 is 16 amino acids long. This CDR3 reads CSVEDRLAGVGDEQFF. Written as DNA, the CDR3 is TGCAGCGTTGAAGATCGCCTAGCGGGAGTGGGAGATGAGCAGTTCTTC.

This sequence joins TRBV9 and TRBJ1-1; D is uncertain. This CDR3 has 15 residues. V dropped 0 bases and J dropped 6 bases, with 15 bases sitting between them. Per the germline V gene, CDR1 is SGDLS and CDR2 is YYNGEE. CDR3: CASSVGSGMSPEAFF. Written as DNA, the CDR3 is TGTGCCAGCAGCGTAGGTTCAGGAATGAGCCCTGAAGCTTTCTTT. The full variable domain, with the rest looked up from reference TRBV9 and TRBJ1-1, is DSGVTQTPKHLITATGQRVTLRCSPRSGDLSVYWYQQSLDQGLQFLIQYYNGEERAKGNILERFSAQQFPDLHSELNLSSLELGDSALYFCASSVGSGMSPEAFFGQGTRLTVV.

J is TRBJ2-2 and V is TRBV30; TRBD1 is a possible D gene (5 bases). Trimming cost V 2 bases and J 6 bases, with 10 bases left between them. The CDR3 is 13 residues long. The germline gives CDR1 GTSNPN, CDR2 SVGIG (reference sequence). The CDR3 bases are TGTGCCTGGAGTCATGTAGGGGCCGGGGAGCTGTTTTTT. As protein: CAWSHVGAGELFF.

The CDR3 region has the DNA TGTGCCACCAGTGATTTGCTTCACAGGGGAGTCGGCGATTCACCCCTCCACTTT. Its protein product is CATSDLLHRGVGDSPLHF. The chain carries TRBV24-1 and TRBJ1-6; TRBD1 matches at 7 bases. After removal of 0 bases from V and 8 bases from J, the junction contained 12 bases not matched to a gene. The CDR3 is made up of 18 amino acids. Germline V gene lookup returns CDR1 KGHDR and CDR2 SFDVKD.